Following are 24 T cell receptor beta chains from one sample sequenced in a study of blood T cell repertoires in COVID-19. Repertoires were generated with immunoSEQ multiplex PCR, while TCRdb's copy carries only in-frame clones and drops some. The sample shows about 52,000 clones, roughly 86% of them seen only once. What was sequenced was peripheral blood. These receptor sequences come from a woman older than 75 with acute or convalescent COVID-19.

This chain uses TRBV12-3 or TRBV12-4 with TRBJ2-1, with D tentatively TRBD2 (6 bases). This CDR3 is 12 amino acids long. V was shortened by 5 bases and J by 9 bases, with 11 bases between the two germline ends. The chain's CDR3 is CASSLDGGEQFF. The CDR3, as DNA: TGTGCCAGCAGTCTAGACGGGGGTGAGCAGTTCTTC.

This sequence joins TRBV28 and TRBJ1-3, with TRBD1 matching 10 bases. The CDR3 consists of 14 residues. Germline V lookup: CDR1 MDHEN, CDR2 SYDVKM. Trimming took 8 bases from V and 3 from J; bases not matched to a gene: 4. CDR3 region: CASQTGGLGNTIYF. For the CDR3, the DNA is TGTGCCAGCCAGACAGGGGGCCTTGGAAACACCATATATTTT.

A few counts support this clone. The rearrangement uses TRBV2 and TRBJ1-5, with D perhaps TRBD1 (5 bases). Germline values: CDR1 SNHLY, CDR2 FYNNEI. The CDR3 sequence is 14 residues long. The germline V and J ends were trimmed by 8 bases and 0 bases, with 11 bases remaining between them. The CDR3 loop is CASWGRDSNQPQHF. CDR3 DNA sequence: TGTGCCAGCTGGGGCAGGGATAGCAATCAGCCCCAGCATTTT.

This chain links TRBV18 with TRBJ2-1; D may be TRBD2 (5 bases). Germline V gives CDR1 KGHSH, CDR2 LQKENI. The CDR3 has 11 amino acids. Trimming shortened V by 8 bases and J by 10 bases, and 12 bases separated the two germline ends. The CDR3 region is CASTIRGEQFF. The DNA for the CDR3 is TGTGCCAGCACCATCCGGGGAGAGCAGTTCTTC.

The V call is TRBV29-1, the J call TRBJ1-2; TRBD1 matches 7 bases. Germline CDR1 is SQVTM and CDR2 is ANQGSEA. This CDR3 region has 17 residues. The ends lost 1 base at V and 4 bases at J; junction bases unmatched: 15. CDR3 sequence reads: CSVEGRGQRGHGYGYTF. The DNA for the CDR3 is TGCAGCGTTGAAGGTCGGGGACAGAGGGGGCACGGCTATGGCTACACCTTC. Variable domain in full (rest from reference TRBV29-1 and TRBJ1-2): SAVISQKPSRDICQRGTSLTIQCQVDSQVTMMFWYRQQPGQSLTLIATANQGSEATYESGFVIDKFPISRPNLTFSTLTVSNMSPEDSSIYLCSVEGRGQRGHGYGYTFGSGTRLTVV.

CDR3 in amino acids: CATIGLAGVTDTQYF. The CDR3 DNA reads TGTGCCACCATCGGACTAGCGGGTGTCACAGATACGCAGTATTTT. The chain employs TRBV19 and TRBJ2-3, with TRBD2 identical over 11 bases. Germline V CDR1 and CDR2: LNHDA, SQIVND (reference sequence). With 10 bases clipped from V and 2 bases from J, the junction kept 8 bases outside the gene matches. The CDR3 loop spans 15 amino acids.

This clone was detected a few times. The genes are TRBV5-6 and TRBJ2-5; maybe TRBD1 (6 bases). The CDR3 loop spans 15 amino acids. Trimming left V 3 bases short and J 3 bases short, with 15 bases between. Germline loops: CDR1 SGHDT, CDR2 YYEEEE. CDR3 nucleotide sequence: TGTGCCAGCAGCTCAGTCAGGACAGCCAAAGAGACCCAGTACTTC. It specifies CASSSVRTAKETQYF. The full variable domain, with the rest looked up from reference TRBV5-6 and TRBJ2-5, is DAGVTQSPTHLIKTRGQQVTLRCSPKSGHDTVSWYQQALGQGPQFIFQYYEEEERQRGNFPDRFSGHQFPNYSSELNVNALLLGDSALYLCASSSVRTAKETQYFGPGTRLLVL.

The chain uses TRBV6-5 and TRBJ1-1; tentatively, D is TRBD1 (6 bases). The V and J ends lost 6 bases and 8 bases respectively, with 13 bases between them. The germline V gene has CDR1 MNHEY and CDR2 SVGAGI. The CDR3 contains 12 residues. CDR3 sequence: CASSIDRLEAFF. DNA for the CDR3: TGTGCCAGCAGCATAGACAGGCTCGAAGCTTTCTTT.

The rearrangement joins TRBV9 to TRBJ1-2, with unresolved D. The V gene lost 1 base and the J gene lost 7 bases, with 8 bases spanning the gap. The CDR3 runs to 12 residues. Looked up from germline, CDR1 is SGDLS and CDR2 is YYNGEE. In nucleotides, the CDR3 is TGTGCCAGCAGCGTACACGAGAGTGGCTACACCTTC. Its translation: CASSVHESGYTF.

This chain uses TRBV5-6 with TRBJ1-5; D is perhaps TRBD1 (5 bases). The germline gives CDR1 SGHDT, CDR2 YYEEEE. CDR3 length equals 16 residues. Between the trimmed V and J ends, which lost 1 base and 2 bases, there was a span of 13 bases. The CDR3 nucleotides read TGTGCCAGCAGCTTGTTGGGGCAGTTCGGCAATCAGCCCCAGCATTTT. Translated: CASSLLGQFGNQPQHF. The full variable domain, rest sourced from reference TRBV5-6 and TRBJ1-5, is DAGVTQSPTHLIKTRGQQVTLRCSPKSGHDTVSWYQQALGQGPQFIFQYYEEEERQRGNFPDRFSGHQFPNYSSELNVNALLLGDSALYLCASSLLGQFGNQPQHFGDGTRLSIL.

This clone showed up just a few times. V and J are TRBV28 and TRBJ1-1, with TRBD1 as a possible D gene (5 bases). There are 14 residues in the CDR3. Germline V gene lookup returns CDR1 MDHEN and CDR2 SYDVKM. Between the trimmed V and J ends, which lost 7 bases and 3 bases, there was a span of 15 bases. The CDR3 protein is CASIVHGGDTEAFF. CDR3 DNA sequence: TGTGCCAGCATCGTCCACGGGGGTGACACTGAAGCTTTCTTT.

The rearrangement uses TRBV7-2 and TRBJ1-2, with D tentatively TRBD1 (6 bases). The CDR3 totals 13 residues. Germline CDR1 reads SGHTA; CDR2 reads FQGNSA. Trimming took 4 bases from V and 4 from J, leaving 10 bases between them. CDR3 DNA sequence: TGTGCCAGCAGCTCTAAAGGGGGCTATGGCTACACCTTC. Residues: CASSSKGGYGYTF.

V is TRBV18 and J is TRBJ2-2; 7 bases line up with TRBD1. The CDR3 totals 16 residues. After removal of 3 bases from V and 5 bases from J, the junction contained 9 bases not matched to a gene. Germline CDR1 and CDR2: KGHSH and LQKENI. CDR3 bases: TGTGCCAGCTCACCGCCTCGGACAGGACAAACCGGGGAGCTGTTTTTT. It codes for CASSPPRTGQTGELFF.

The CDR3 coding sequence is TGCGCCAGCAGCACTTGGGGACAGGGGGCCGAGGAGACCCAGTACTTC. This gives the protein CASSTWGQGAEETQYF. The V gene is TRBV5-1, the J gene TRBJ2-5; TRBD1 agrees at 12 bases. The CDR3 sequence is 16 residues long. Trimming took 4 bases from V and 5 from J; bases not matched to a gene: 9. CDR1 and CDR2 from the germline V gene are SGHRS and YFSETQ.

This chain links TRBV7-3 with TRBJ1-3; D gene uncertain. The CDR3 sequence is 14 residues long. Trimming removed 1 base at V and 4 bases at J, with 8 bases between. The V gene's germline CDR1 is SGHTA and CDR2 FQGTGA. Here the CDR3 DNA reads TGTGCCAGCAGCTTAAACCCGGTCGGAAACACCATATATTTT. The encoded protein is CASSLNPVGNTIYF. Together with reference TRBV7-3 and TRBJ1-3, the CDR3 gives the full variable domain: GAGVSQTPSNKVTEKGKYVELRCDPISGHTALYWYRQSLGQGPEFLIYFQGTGAADDSGLPNDRFFAVRPEGSVSTLKIQRTERGDSAVYLCASSLNPVGNTIYFGEGSWLTVV.

The chain recombines TRBV29-1 with TRBJ2-3; 9 bases align to TRBD2. Germline trimming cut 7 bases from V and 3 bases from J; bases unmatched to any gene: 8. In germline, CDR1 is SQVTM, CDR2 ANQGSEA. The CDR3 covers 14 residues. CDR3: CSAVRSGGTDTQYF. The CDR3, as DNA: TGCAGCGCCGTCAGGAGCGGGGGGACAGATACGCAGTATTTT.

The chain couples TRBV11-2 to TRBJ2-6, with 7 bases matching TRBD1. CDR1 and CDR2 (germline): SGHAT, FQNNGV. The V and J ends lost 9 bases and 12 bases, in that order; junction bases with no gene match: 14. CDR3 size: 14 residues. The CDR3 DNA sequence: TGTGCCAGTATACCGACAGGGTTTTTCAGCGTCCTGACTTTC. Translation: CASIPTGFFSVLTF.

The CDR3 protein is CASSQGGTSGRTDTQYF. The CDR3 nucleotides read TGTGCCAGCAGCCAAGGCGGGACTAGCGGGAGGACAGATACGCAGTATTTT. V gene TRBV3-1 (or the pseudogene TRBV3-2) combines with J gene TRBJ2-3; 15 nucleotides align to TRBD2. Germline trimming cut 1 base from V and 3 bases from J; bases unmatched to any gene: 2. The CDR3 contains 17 residues. Germline V CDR1 and CDR2: LGHDT, YNNKEL (reference sequence).

The chain is built from TRBV15 and TRBJ2-5, with TRBD1 identical over 8 bases. The CDR3 runs to 19 residues. Trimming took 3 bases from V and 5 from J; bases not matched to a gene: 20. From germline, CDR1 is LNHNV and CDR2 YYDKDF (reference sequence). The CDR3: CATSSQPGQGLTLTETQYF. In nucleotides, the CDR3 is TGTGCCACCAGCAGCCAGCCAGGACAGGGTCTTACTTTAACGGAGACCCAGTACTTC.

As to this clone: One end of the junction fails to match germline, which may point to a read error. CDR3 DNA sequence: TGTGCTAGCAGCCCACCAGCGGCCAGGGGCCAAGAGACCCAGTACTTC. Translating gives CASSPPAARGQETQYF. This chain joins TRBV7-7 and TRBJ2-5; TRBD1 might be the D (6 bases). Germline V gene data show CDR1 as SSHAT and CDR2 as FNYEAQ (reference sequence). The CDR3 spans 16 residues.

This chain links TRBV18 with TRBJ1-2; a weak D match, TRBD1 (5 bases). V was cut by 4 bases and J by 6 bases, with 12 bases left in between. CDR3 length equals 13 residues. Per germline, CDR1 KGHSH and CDR2 LQKENI. The CDR3 sequence: CASSQNRRDGYTF. CDR3 coding DNA: TGTGCCAGCTCACAAAACCGCAGGGATGGCTACACCTTC. Together with reference TRBV18 and TRBJ1-2, the CDR3 gives the full variable domain: NAGVMQNPRHLVRRRGQEARLRCSPMKGHSHVYWYRQLPEEGLKFMVYLQKENIIDESGMPKERFSAEFPKEGPSILRIQQVVRGDSAAYFCASSQNRRDGYTFGSGTRLTVV.

The chain combines TRBV12-3 or TRBV12-4 with TRBJ1-1; D might be TRBD1 (6 bases). Trimming cost V 5 bases and J 7 bases, with 14 bases left between them. This CDR3 region has 13 residues. The CDR3 nucleotides read TGTGCCAGCAGTGCACAGGGTCGGATTGAAGCTTTCTTT. Translation: CASSAQGRIEAFF.

The chain carries TRBV10-3 and TRBJ1-2, with D possibly matching TRBD1 (6 bases). CDR1 is ENHRY, CDR2 SYGVKD, per germline. This CDR3 contains 15 residues. V dropped 4 bases and J dropped 2 bases, with 14 bases sitting between them. The CDR3 sequence: CAISGAGEGNYGYTF. CDR3 sequence (DNA): TGTGCCATCAGTGGGGCAGGGGAAGGAAACTATGGCTACACCTTC.

CDR3 nucleotides: TGCGCCAGCAGCCAAGATGGGGACAGGGGACAAACTGAAGCTTTCTTT. This sequence encodes CASSQDGDRGQTEAFF. The chain has TRBV4-1 and TRBJ1-1; 10 bases line up with TRBD1. The CDR3 is 16 amino acids. Trimming removed 0 bases from V and 5 bases from J; junction bases left unmatched: 6. Germline lookup yields CDR1 MGHRA and CDR2 YSYEKL.